This paragraph covers one T cell receptor beta chain sequence. Its target is unknown. Some clones are missing from TCRdb's copy, which holds only in-frame ones; the method was immunoSEQ multiplex PCR. In the table there are approximately 47,000 clones, about 69% of which are singletons. The data were taken from a study of cytotoxic CD8 clonotypes in ibrutinib-treated CLL. Overall study: Patient counts were around 10 relapsed/refractory, 15 treatment-naive and some 17 IGHV unmutated. Responses: some 24 partial, 2 complete; after median 68 months, 14 stayed remitted, approximately twelve progressed. General study findings and limits: Baseline-level clonality went beyond age-matched healthy donors and moved in step with circulating CD8+ T-cell counts.

The CDR3 sequence is 13 residues long. V was trimmed by 0 bases and J by 8 bases, leaving 8 bases between them. Looked up from germline, CDR1 is SGHRS and CDR2 is YFSETQ. This receptor was obtained from a human donor with chronic lymphocytic leukemia. The specimen comprised PBMCs, sampled after 24 months of ibrutinib treatment. This chain links TRBV5-1 with TRBJ1-4; a possible D gene is TRBD1 (5 bases). The DNA of the CDR3 is TGCGCCAGCAGCTTGGGACAGAAGGAAAAACTGTTTTTT. Amino acid sequence: CASSLGQKEKLFF.